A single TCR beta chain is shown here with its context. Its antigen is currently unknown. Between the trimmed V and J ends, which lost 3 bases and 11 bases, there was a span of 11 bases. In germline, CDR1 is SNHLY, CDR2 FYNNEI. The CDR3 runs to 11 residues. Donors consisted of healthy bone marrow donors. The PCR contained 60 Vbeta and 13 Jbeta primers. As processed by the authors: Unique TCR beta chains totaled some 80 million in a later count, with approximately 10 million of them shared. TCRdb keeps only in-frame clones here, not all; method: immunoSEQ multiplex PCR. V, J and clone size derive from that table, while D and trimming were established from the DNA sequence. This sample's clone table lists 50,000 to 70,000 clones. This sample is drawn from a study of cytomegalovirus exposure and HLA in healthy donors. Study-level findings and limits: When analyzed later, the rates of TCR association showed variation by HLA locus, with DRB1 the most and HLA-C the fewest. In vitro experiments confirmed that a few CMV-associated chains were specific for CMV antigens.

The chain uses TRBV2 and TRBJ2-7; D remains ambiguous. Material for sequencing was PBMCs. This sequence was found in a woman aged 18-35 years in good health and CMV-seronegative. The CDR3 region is CASSDTNQEYF. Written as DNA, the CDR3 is TGTGCCAGCAGTGACACCAACCAGGAGTACTTC.